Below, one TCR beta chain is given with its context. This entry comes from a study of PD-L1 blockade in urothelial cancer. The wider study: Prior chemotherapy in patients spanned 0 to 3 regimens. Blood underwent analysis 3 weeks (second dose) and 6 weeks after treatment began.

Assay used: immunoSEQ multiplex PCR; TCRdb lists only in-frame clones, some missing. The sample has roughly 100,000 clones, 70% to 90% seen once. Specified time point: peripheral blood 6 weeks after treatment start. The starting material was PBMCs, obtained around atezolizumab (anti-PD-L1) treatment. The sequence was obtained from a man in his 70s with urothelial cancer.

The CDR3 spells CASSPLGGGYTF. The CDR3 bases are TGTGCCAGCAGCCCGCTAGGGGGTGGCTACACCTTC. The chain has TRBV14 and TRBJ1-2; D is possibly TRBD1 (6 bases). V shed 4 bases and J shed 7 bases, with 10 bases lying between them. The CDR3 sequence is 12 residues long. Per the germline V gene, CDR1 is SGHDN and CDR2 is FVKESK. Drawing the rest from reference TRBV14 and TRBJ1-2, the complete variable domain is EAGVTQFPSHSVIEKGQTVTLRCDPISGHDNLYWYRRVMGKEIKFLLHFVKESKQDESGMPNNRFLAERTGGTYSTLKVQPAELEDSGVYFCASSPLGGGYTFGSGTRLTVV.